This T cell receptor beta chain appears in the sequencing data of a study of blood T cells in healthy people across ages. General study results and limits: Among T cells, TCR beta diversity per million cells dropped roughly linearly as age rose. Any conclusive comparison of naive versus antigen-experienced cells was prevented by using unsorted PBMCs.

In the case of this clonotype: Antigen unknown.

The CDR3 loop spans 13 amino acids. Trimming removed 6 bases from V and 8 bases from J; junction bases left unmatched: 6. Germline V gene lookup returns CDR1 SNHLY and CDR2 FYNNEI. The use of a sample-barcoded 5' primer and a J-beta primer mix characterized a second PCR of roughly 6 to 11 cycles. In TCRdb, the 5' RACE reads were re-called with MiXCR into one record per CDR3 protein. The data contain about 580,000 distinct CDR3 sequences, roughly 48% of them singletons. Sequencing was carried out using blood. This receptor was obtained from an older man in good health. The chain couples TRBV2 to TRBJ1-4; 7 bases agree with TRBD1. The CDR3 loop is CASRGQPAEKLFF. CDR3 bases: TGTGCCAGCAGGGGACAGCCGGCGGAAAAACTGTTTTTT.